This T cell receptor beta chain was sequenced for a study of T-cell reconstitution after alpha-beta-depleted transplantation in children. There are 13 residues in the CDR3. CDR1 LGHDT and CDR2 YNNKEL come from the germline V gene (reference sequence). Trimming took 0 bases from V and 4 from J, leaving 4 bases between them. Whole-study findings and limits: The study reportedly traced alpha-beta T cells about two months after transplant to several hundred expanded graft clones. Once a year had passed after transplant, T-cell counts and diversity came mostly from newly produced T cells.

Preparation of the TCRbeta library was carried out with unique molecular identifiers. TCRdb passed the PCR reads through MiXCR, listing each CDR3 protein once. Altogether 73,000 or so distinct CDR3 sequences are present, 4% to 5% being singletons, with the ten largest covering approximately 17%. This clonotype came up many times. Its antigen is currently unknown. The chain carries TRBV3-1 and TRBJ1-5; no clear D gene. The specimen comprised PBMCs, mostly from graft donor cells, sampled 180 days after TCRalphabeta/CD19-depleted stem cell transplant. This clonotype was obtained from a boy under two years old who had a stem cell transplant for acute myeloid leukemia, so the T cells may come from the graft donor. The CDR3 coding sequence is TGTGCCAGCAGCCAAGATGGGAATCAGCCCCAGCATTTT. Protein sequence: CASSQDGNQPQHF.